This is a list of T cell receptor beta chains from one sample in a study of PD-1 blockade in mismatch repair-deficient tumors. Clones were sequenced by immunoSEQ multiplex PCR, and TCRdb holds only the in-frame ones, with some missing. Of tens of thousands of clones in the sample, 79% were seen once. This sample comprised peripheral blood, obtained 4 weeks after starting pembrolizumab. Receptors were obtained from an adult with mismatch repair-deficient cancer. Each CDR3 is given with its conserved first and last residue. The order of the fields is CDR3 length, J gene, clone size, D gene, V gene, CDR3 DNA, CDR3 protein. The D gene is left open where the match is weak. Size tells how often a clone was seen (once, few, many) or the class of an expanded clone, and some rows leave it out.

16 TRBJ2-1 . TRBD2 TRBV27 TGTGCCAGCAGTTTAATGGCGGGAGAATTGGAAAATGAGCAGTTCTTC CASSLMAGELENEQFF
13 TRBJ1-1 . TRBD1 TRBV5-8 TGTGCCAGCAGCTTGGAGGACAGGGTTCGTGCTTTCTTT CASSLEDRVRAFF
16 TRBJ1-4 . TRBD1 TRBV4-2 TGTGCCAGCAGCCAAGATCGGGGGACAGGGAACGAAAAACTGTTTTTT CASSQDRGTGNEKLFF
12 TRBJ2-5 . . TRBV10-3 TGTGCCATCAGTGAGTCAAGGGAGACCCAGTACTTC CAISESRETQYF
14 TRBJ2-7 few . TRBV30 TGTGCCTGGAGCAAAGACACAGGGCGGGACGAGCAGTACTTC CAWSKDTGRDEQYF
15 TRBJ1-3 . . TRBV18 TGTGCCAGCTCGCCGATTGACAGTCAGCATGACACCATATATTTT CASSPIDSQHDTIYF
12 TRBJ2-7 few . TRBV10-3 TGTGCCACAGGGGGGGACACCTACGAGCAGTACTTC CATGGDTYEQYF
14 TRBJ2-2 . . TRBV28 TGTGCCAGCACCCTGTCCGGGGGAACCGGGGAGCTGTTTTTT CASTLSGGTGELFF
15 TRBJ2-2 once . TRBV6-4 TGTGCCAGCAGTGACTCTAGCGGGAACACCGGGGAGCTGTTTTTT CASSDSSGNTGELFF
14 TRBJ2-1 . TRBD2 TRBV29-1 TGCAGCGTCTCGAATGGACTAGCGGGAGAGGAGCAGTTCTTC CSVSNGLAGEEQFF
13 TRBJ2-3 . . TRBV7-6 TGTGCCAGCAGTCCTTCTTTGACAGATACGCAGTATTTT CASSPSLTDTQYF
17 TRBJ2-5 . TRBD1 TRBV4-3 TGCGCCAGCAGCCAAGATGGCCCAGGACAGGGGGCGGAGACCCAGTACTTC CASSQDGPGQGAETQYF
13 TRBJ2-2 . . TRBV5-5 TGTGCCAGCAGCTTGGCTAGCCACGGGGAGCTGTTTTTT CASSLASHGELFF
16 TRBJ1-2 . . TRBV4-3 TGCGCCAGCAGCCAAGAGGCCACTTACCCCCTCTATGGCTACACCTTC CASSQEATYPLYGYTF
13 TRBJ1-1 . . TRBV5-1 TGCGCCAGCAGCTTGGCTTGGAACACTGAAGCTTTCTTT CASSLAWNTEAFF
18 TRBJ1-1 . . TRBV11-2 TGTGCCAGCAGCTTAGATCGACCCCGGGACAACATGAACACTGAAGCTTTCTTT CASSLDRPRDNMNTEAFF
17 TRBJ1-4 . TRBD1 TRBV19 TGTGCCAGTAGTGGGGACAGCCGGTTTGCAACTAATGAAAAACTGTTTTTT CASSGDSRFATNEKLFF
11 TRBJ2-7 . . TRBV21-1 TGTGCCAGCCGGGGGAACTACGAGCAGTACTTC CASRGNYEQYF
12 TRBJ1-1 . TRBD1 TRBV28 TGTGCCAGCAGTTTATCGGGACAGGAAGCTTTCTTT CASSLSGQEAFF
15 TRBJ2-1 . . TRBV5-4 TGTGCCAGCAGCTTGTCCAGCGGAAGCTACAATGAGCAGTTCTTC CASSLSSGSYNEQFF
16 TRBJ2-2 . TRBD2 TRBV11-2 TGTGCCAGCAGCTGGGGACTAGCGGCGGGGCCCGGGGAGCTGTTTTTT CASSWGLAAGPGELFF
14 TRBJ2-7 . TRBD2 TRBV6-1 TGTGCCAGCAGTGTCCTAGCGGGAACCTACGAGCAGTACTTC CASSVLAGTYEQYF
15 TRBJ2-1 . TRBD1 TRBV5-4 TGTGCCAGCAGACCAGGGGGCGTAATAAAGAATGAGCAGTTCTTC CASRPGGVIKNEQFF
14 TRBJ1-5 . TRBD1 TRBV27 TGTGCCAGCAGCGAGCAGGGGGCCCGTCAGCCCCAGCATTTT CASSEQGARQPQHF